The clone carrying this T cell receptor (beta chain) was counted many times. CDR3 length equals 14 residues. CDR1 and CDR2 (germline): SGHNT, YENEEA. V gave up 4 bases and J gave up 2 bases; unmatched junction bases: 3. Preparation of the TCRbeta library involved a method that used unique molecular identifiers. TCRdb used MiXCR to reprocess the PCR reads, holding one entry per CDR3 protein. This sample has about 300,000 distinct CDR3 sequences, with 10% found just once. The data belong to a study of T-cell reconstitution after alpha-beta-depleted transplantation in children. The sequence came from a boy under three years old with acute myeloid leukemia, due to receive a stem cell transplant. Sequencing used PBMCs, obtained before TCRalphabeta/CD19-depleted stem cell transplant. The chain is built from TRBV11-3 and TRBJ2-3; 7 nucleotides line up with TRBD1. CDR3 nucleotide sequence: TGTGCCAGCAGCTCACAGGGGAACACAGATACGCAGTATTTT. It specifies CASSSQGNTDTQYF.